These T cell receptor beta chains were read from a single sample in a study of blood T cells in healthy people across ages. Each CDR3 protein is one row after TCRdb ran MiXCR on the 5' RACE reads. Seen here are about 630,000 distinct CDR3 sequences, roughly 21% observed once, and the top ten hold under 4%. The material sequenced was blood. The receptors were gathered from a man between 65 and 80 years old in good health. Both conserved end residues are part of each CDR3. D genes are given only for firm matches. Where a row states a size, it is once, few, many or the class of an expanded clone; other rows omit it.

j_call | d_call | v_call | clone_size | cdr3_aa | cdr3_nt
TRBJ1-1 | NA | TRBV19 | few | CASSSHGGGTEAFF | TGTGCCAGTAGCTCACACGGGGGGGGCACTGAAGCTTTCTTT
TRBJ1-1 | NA | TRBV6-1 | NA | CASSDMDGGGSTEAFF | TGTGCCAGCAGCGATATGGACGGCGGAGGAAGCACTGAAGCTTTCTTT
TRBJ2-7 | NA | TRBV14 | many | CASSPPGGQGSYEQYF | TGTGCCAGCAGCCCCCCGGGTGGCCAGGGGTCCTACGAGCAGTACTTC
TRBJ2-1 | NA | TRBV20-1 | NA | CSAAGTNVSSYNEQFF | TGCAGTGCTGCCGGGACAAACGTGAGCTCCTACAATGAGCAGTTCTTC
TRBJ1-6 | NA | TRBV6-5 | few | CASSETWDSPLHF | TGTGCCAGCAGTGAAACCTGGGATTCACCCCTCCACTTT
TRBJ2-1 | NA | TRBV3-1 | NA | CASSQDPSAYNEQFF | TGTGCCAGCAGCCAAGATCCTAGCGCATACAATGAGCAGTTCTTC
TRBJ2-3 | NA | TRBV6-2/TRBV6-3 | NA | CASRAGGSTDTQYF | TGTGCCAGCAGAGCCGGAGGTAGCACAGATACGCAGTATTTT
TRBJ1-5 | NA | TRBV5-5 | few | CASSLMPEQPQHF | TGTGCCAGCAGCCTCATGCCGGAGCAGCCCCAGCATTTT
TRBJ2-1 | NA | TRBV6-6 | few | CASSSPLGSDEQFF | TGTGCCAGCAGTTCACCGCTAGGTTCCGATGAGCAGTTCTTC
TRBJ2-7 | NA | TRBV6-2/TRBV6-3 | few | CASRRAGTYGQYF | TGTGCCAGCAGGAGGGCGGGAACCTACGGGCAGTACTTC